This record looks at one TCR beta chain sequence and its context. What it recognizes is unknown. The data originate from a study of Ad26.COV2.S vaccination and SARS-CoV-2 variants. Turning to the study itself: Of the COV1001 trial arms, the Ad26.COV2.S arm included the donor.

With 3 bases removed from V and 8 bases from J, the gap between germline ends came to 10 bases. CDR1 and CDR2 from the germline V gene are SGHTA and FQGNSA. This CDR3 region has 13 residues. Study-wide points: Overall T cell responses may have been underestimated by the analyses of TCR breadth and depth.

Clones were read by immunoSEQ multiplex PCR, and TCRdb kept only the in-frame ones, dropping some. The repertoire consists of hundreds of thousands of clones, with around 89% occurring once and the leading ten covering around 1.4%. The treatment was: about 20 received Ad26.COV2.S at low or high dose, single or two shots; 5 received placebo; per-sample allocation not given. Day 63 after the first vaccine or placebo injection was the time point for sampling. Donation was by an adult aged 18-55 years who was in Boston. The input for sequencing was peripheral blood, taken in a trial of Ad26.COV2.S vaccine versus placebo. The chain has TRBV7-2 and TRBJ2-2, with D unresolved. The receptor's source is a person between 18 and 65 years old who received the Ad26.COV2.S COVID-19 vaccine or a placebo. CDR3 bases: TGTGCCAGCAGCTTTGGCGGATTAGGGGAGCTGTTTTTT. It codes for CASSFGGLGELFF. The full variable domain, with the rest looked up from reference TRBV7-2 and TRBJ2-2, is GAGVSQSPSNKVTEKGKDVELRCDPISGHTALYWYRQSLGQGLEFLIYFQGNSAPDKSGLPSDRFSAERTGGSVSTLTIQRTQQEDSAVYLCASSFGGLGELFFGEGSRLTVL.